This entry lists 20 T cell receptor beta chains sequenced from one sample in a study of CD8 T cells in ankylosing spondylitis. These TCRs are of unknown antigen specificity. The study, taken as a whole, reports: Seemingly distinctive of ankylosing spondylitis blood was a TCR beta motif formed by eight highly homologous variants.

Via MiXCR, TCRdb re-called the 5' RACE reads, giving one row per CDR3 protein. The table shows 670,000 or so distinct CDR3 sequences, with roughly 20% occurring only once. The sequencing input was blood, either unsorted or a sorted T cell fraction (not recorded which). The receptors shown here come from a male donor with ankylosing spondylitis.

This clonotype turned up a few times. The rearrangement joins TRBV19 to TRBJ2-1; TRBD1 aligns across 7 bases. V shed 0 bases and J 5 bases; nucleotides not matched to a gene: 13. The germline gives CDR1 LNHDA, CDR2 SQIVND (reference sequence). This CDR3 region has 18 residues. As DNA, the CDR3 is TGTGCCAGTAGTATAGATCCCGGGACAGCTGTCTTCGACAATGAGCAGTTCTTC. Its protein is CASSIDPGTAVFDNEQFF.

This clonotype was seen a handful of times. The gene calls are TRBV4-3 and TRBJ2-5, with 7 bases identical to TRBD2. The CDR3 contains 15 residues. V lost 1 base to trimming and J lost 5 bases; unmatched junction nucleotides: 7. Germline CDR1 reads LGHNA; CDR2 reads YSLEER. The CDR3 protein is CASSQGGEGGETQYF. Here the CDR3 DNA reads TGCGCCAGCAGCCAAGGTGGGGAGGGAGGGGAGACCCAGTACTTC.

The CDR3 loop is CASRGQVSSYNEQFF. Here the CDR3 DNA reads TGTGCCAGCAGAGGACAGGTGAGCTCCTACAATGAGCAGTTCTTC. The V and J genes are TRBV2 and TRBJ2-1; TRBD1 agrees at 7 bases. With V trimmed by 6 bases and J by 0 bases, 5 bases remained unmatched. The CDR3 is 15 amino acids. Germline CDR1 reads SNHLY; CDR2 reads FYNNEI.

This clonotype has a handful of counts. The CDR3 protein is CASSTTGEAFF. CDR3 nucleotides: TGTGCCAGCAGCACTACAGGGGAAGCTTTCTTT. The rearrangement joins TRBV7-9 to TRBJ1-1; perhaps TRBD1 as D (6 bases). Germline V gene data show CDR1 as SEHNR and CDR2 as FQNEAQ (reference sequence). Trimming took 5 bases from V and 8 from J, leaving 9 bases between them. The CDR3 runs 11 residues.

This chain connects TRBV5-1 to TRBJ1-6; 7 nucleotides match TRBD1. The CDR3 length is 15 residues. CDR1 is SGHRS, CDR2 YFSETQ, per germline. With 2 bases clipped from V and 8 bases from J, the junction kept 7 bases outside the gene matches. CDR3 loop: CASSFTGTADSPLHF. The CDR3 DNA reads TGCGCCAGCAGCTTCACCGGGACAGCAGATTCACCCCTCCACTTT.

The chain uses TRBV5-1 and TRBJ2-5; maybe TRBD2 (7 bases). Germline V gives CDR1 SGHRS, CDR2 YFSETQ. Trimming removed 4 bases at V and 5 bases at J, with 21 bases between. The CDR3 is 16 amino acids. In DNA form, the CDR3 reads TGCGCCAGCAGCCAATATGGAGGGGGGGCAGGTGAGACCCAGTACTTC. Residues: CASSQYGGGAGETQYF.

This clonotype was counted only a few times. The chain recombines TRBV10-2 with TRBJ1-2; the match to TRBD1 covers 9 bases. Looked up from germline, CDR1 is WSHSY and CDR2 is SAAADI. The ends lost 2 bases at V and 3 bases at J; junction bases unmatched: 1. This CDR3 has 14 amino acids. As DNA, the CDR3 is TGCGCCAGCAGTGAGGGGACAGGGTACTATGGCTACACCTTC. Residues: CASSEGTGYYGYTF.

This clonotype was seen only a few times. The rearrangement joins TRBV9 to TRBJ1-3, with unresolved D. The CDR3 loop spans 15 amino acids. From germline, CDR1 is SGDLS and CDR2 YYNGEE. Trimming pared 4 bases from V and 2 bases from J, leaving 13 bases between. The CDR3 nucleotides are TGTGCCAGCAGCCAGGTGGCTGGGCCTGGAAACACCATATATTTT. Its protein is CASSQVAGPGNTIYF.

V is TRBV21-1 and J is TRBJ2-7; the tabulated D call, TRBD1, remains unverified against the DNA. TRBV21-1 is marked as a pseudogene. The CDR3 has 14 residues. The CDR3 region has the DNA TGTGCCAGCAGCAATGGGACAGGCCCCTACGAGCAGTACTTC. Its protein product is CASSNGTGPYEQYF.

The gene calls are TRBV27 and TRBJ1-2; 9 nucleotides match TRBD1. The CDR3 length is 15 residues. Germline CDR1 and CDR2: MNHEY and SMNVEV (reference sequence). V was pared by 5 bases and J by 2 bases, with 6 bases of the junction left unmatched. DNA of the CDR3: TGTGCCAGCAGTCCCCACAGGGGGCGAAACTATGGCTACACCTTC. Its protein product is CASSPHRGRNYGYTF.

This rearrangement joins TRBV2 to TRBJ1-5; D may be TRBD1 (5 bases). CDR1 and CDR2 (germline): SNHLY, FYNNEI. V was cut by 8 bases and J by 4 bases, with 12 bases left in between. The CDR3 contains 13 residues. In DNA form, the CDR3 reads TGTGCCAGCGGCCGGGGGGAGAATCAGCCCCAGCATTTT. This translates into CASGRGENQPQHF.

This clonotype was counted only a few times. The chain uses TRBV20-1 and TRBJ2-2; TRBD2 matches 9 bases. CDR1 is DFQATT and CDR2 is SNEGSKA in the germline V gene (reference sequence). The CDR3 runs 16 residues. V shed 5 bases and J 3 bases; nucleotides not matched to a gene: 10. The CDR3 region has the DNA TGCAGTGCTGCCCCTAGCGGGAAGCGGGACACCGGGGAGCTGTTTTTT. It translates to CSAAPSGKRDTGELFF.

There are a few counts of this clonotype. This rearrangement joins TRBV9 to TRBJ1-1; D not certain. Looked up from germline, CDR1 is SGDLS and CDR2 is YYNGEE. With 0 bases removed from V and 5 bases from J, the gap between germline ends came to 11 bases. The CDR3 contains 14 residues. This chain's CDR3 is CASSVEGSRTEAFF. CDR3 bases: TGTGCCAGCAGCGTAGAGGGCTCCCGTACTGAAGCTTTCTTT.

The rearrangement links TRBV11-3 to TRBJ1-1, with D tentatively TRBD1 (5 bases). V lost 3 bases and J 0 bases, leaving 11 bases between the germline ends. CDR1 SGHNT and CDR2 YENEEA come from the germline V gene. The CDR3 is 15 residues long. CDR3 coding DNA: TGTGCCAGCAGCTTCCGACAGAACATGAACACTGAAGCTTTCTTT. It encodes CASSFRQNMNTEAFF.

This clonotype was seen a handful of times. This chain links TRBV20-1 with TRBJ1-5; 8 bases are a match to TRBD1. CDR3 length equals 16 residues. V was pared by 0 bases and J by 5 bases, with 9 bases of the junction left unmatched. CDR1 and CDR2 (germline): DFQATT, SNEGSKA (reference sequence). The CDR3 sequence: CSARDLAGQAYQPQHF. In DNA form, the CDR3 reads TGCAGTGCTAGAGATCTCGCGGGACAGGCATATCAGCCCCAGCATTTT.

The V call is TRBV18, the J call TRBJ1-2, with a weak D call TRBD1 (5 bases). V was shortened by 3 bases and J by 1 base, with 12 bases between the two germline ends. CDR1 is KGHSH and CDR2 is LQKENI in the germline V gene. This CDR3 is 15 amino acids long. CDR3 nucleotide sequence: TGTGCCAGCTCACCCCGGGACGGATATAACTATGGCTACACCTTC. This sequence encodes CASSPRDGYNYGYTF.

V usage is TRBV7-8 and J usage is TRBJ2-7, with D possibly called TRBD1 or TRBD2 (6 bases each). Germline lookup yields CDR1 SGHVS and CDR2 FQNEAQ. Trimming cost V 1 base and J 7 bases, with 17 bases left between them. This CDR3 region has 15 residues. Here the CDR3 DNA reads TGTGCCAGCAGCTTAGTCCCCGGGGGCTCCTCGGAGCAGTACTTC. Its translation is CASSLVPGGSSEQYF.

The chain uses TRBV27 and TRBJ2-6; the D is unclear. The CDR3 length is 15 residues. Germline CDR1 is MNHEY and CDR2 is SMNVEV (reference sequence). Trimming stripped 7 bases from V and 2 bases from J, with 12 bases between. The DNA of the CDR3 is TGTGCCAGCACCTCCACCCCCCCTGGGGCCAACGTCCTGACTTTC. It encodes CASTSTPPGANVLTF.

This clonotype came up many times. The rearrangement joins TRBV21-1 to TRBJ2-7. TRBV21-1 is tagged as a pseudogene. The CDR3 is made up of 11 amino acids. CDR3 coding DNA: TGTGCCAGCCCCAGCTCCTACGAGCAGTACTTC. Protein product: CASPSSYEQYF.

This clonotype came up many times. V usage is TRBV29-1 and J usage is TRBJ2-1, with 8 bases aligning to TRBD2. The J segment lost 9 bases and the V segment lost 3 bases, leaving 7 bases of the junction unmatched. The CDR3 loop spans 13 amino acids. Germline assignment: CDR1 SQVTM and CDR2 ANQGSEA. CDR3 protein: CSVDSAGVSEQFF. The DNA of the CDR3 is TGCAGCGTTGATTCAGCGGGAGTCAGTGAGCAGTTCTTC.